These 5 T cell receptor beta chains were sequenced from one sample in a study of siplizumab effects on memory and regulatory T cells. Profiled with immunoSEQ multiplex PCR; TCRdb holds only in-frame clones, not every one. Of about 87,000 clones in the sample, 70% to 90% were seen once. Sequencing input: CD4+ T cells sorted from blood. All receptors come from a human donor in good health.

The chain uses TRBV6-5 and TRBJ2-5; weak D call: TRBD2 (6 bases). Trimming took off 7 bases at V and 5 bases at J, with 14 bases between the two ends. CDR1 and CDR2 from the germline V gene are MNHEY and SVGAGI. This CDR3 has 13 amino acids. CDR3 bases: TGTGCCAGCACCCGCGCCCGGGGGGAGACCCAGTACTTC. Encoded protein: CASTRARGETQYF.

The chain carries TRBV14 and TRBJ2-2; TRBD2 matches 13 bases. The germline gives CDR1 SGHDN, CDR2 FVKESK. CDR3 size: 19 residues. V trimming: 4 bases; J trimming: 1 base; junction bases outside the gene matches: 9. CDR3 sequence (DNA): TGTGCCAGCAGCCTCTATTCTGGACTAGCGGGAGAGAACACCGGGGAGCTGTTTTTT. Translation gives CASSLYSGLAGENTGELFF.

This chain joins TRBV5-1 and TRBJ1-6, with D possibly TRBD1 on 5 matching bases. Germline V gives CDR1 SGHRS, CDR2 YFSETQ. The germline V and J ends were trimmed by 5 bases and 7 bases, with 13 bases remaining between them. The CDR3 totals 14 residues. CDR3 amino acids: CASRGGAPNSPLHF. DNA of the CDR3: TGCGCCAGCAGAGGAGGGGCGCCCAATTCACCCCTCCACTTT.

The rearrangement joins TRBV7-2 to TRBJ1-4; no clear D. The CDR3 consists of 15 residues. Germline V lookup: CDR1 SGHTA, CDR2 FQGNSA. V was pared by 1 base and J by 10 bases, with 16 bases between. The CDR3 nucleotides read TGTGCCAGCAGCTTAGTGTGGACCCCTCGAGGAAAACTGTTTTTT. It encodes CASSLVWTPRGKLFF.

Concerning this clone itself: The junction does not match germline at one end; this may be a read error. The genes are TRBV6-5 and TRBJ2-7; D is ambiguous. Per germline, CDR1 MNHEY and CDR2 SVGAGI. This CDR3 is 11 amino acids long. The CDR3, as DNA: TGTGCCAGCAGTAACTCCTACGAGCAGTACTTC. As protein: CASSNSYEQYF.